The 24 T cell receptor beta chains listed next were all sequenced from one sample in a study of CD8+ T cells in alopecia areata. RNA was isolated and reverse transcribed to cDNA, the sequencing template. Here immunoSEQ multiplex PCR was the method, and the copy in TCRdb shows in-frame clones only, minus some. The data hold about 210,000 clones, with about 58% observed a single time. As to treatment: oral pan-JAK inhibitor, 5-10 mg twice daily. This material consisted of CD4+ T cells sorted from blood, taken at week 4, from a patient treated with tofacitinib. These TCRs come from a human donor with alopecia areata.

This clone was counted between two and nine times. The sample carries other DNA sequences with the same CDR3. This chain connects TRBV30 to TRBJ1-5; a possible D gene is TRBD1 (6 bases). Germline loops: CDR1 GTSNPN, CDR2 SVGIG (reference sequence). Trimming stripped 0 bases from V and 5 bases from J, with 8 bases between. The CDR3 is made up of 13 amino acids. The CDR3 sequence is CAWSVSGDQPQHF. The DNA for the CDR3 is TGTGCCTGGAGTGTATCAGGGGATCAGCCCCAGCATTTT.

This clone was seen a single time. The chain has TRBV5-1 and TRBJ1-4; the match to TRBD1 covers 10 bases. Germline-derived CDR1 and CDR2 are SGHRS and YFSETQ. The CDR3 sequence is 14 residues long. V was clipped by 4 bases and J by 8 bases; unmatched bases: 5. CDR3 DNA sequence: TGCGCCAGCAGCCTAGGACAGGGGGGAGAAAAACTGTTTTTT. Translating gives CASSLGQGGEKLFF.

This chain connects TRBV30 to TRBJ1-2, with TRBD1 matching 9 bases. The CDR3 has 14 residues. V shed 3 bases and J 4 bases; nucleotides not matched to a gene: 6. Germline values: CDR1 GTSNPN, CDR2 SVGIG (reference sequence). The CDR3 is CAWRGQGYSYGYTF. The DNA of the CDR3 is TGTGCCTGGAGAGGACAGGGGTATAGCTATGGCTACACCTTC.

The V call is TRBV5-6, the J call TRBJ2-3; D is uncertain. The CDR3 has 14 amino acids. The germline CDR1 and CDR2 sequences are SGHDT and YYEEEE. Between the trimmed V and J ends, which lost 0 bases and 2 bases, there was a span of 7 bases. CDR3 bases: TGTGCCAGCAGCTTGGGGATAGCCACAGATACGCAGTATTTT. As protein: CASSLGIATDTQYF.

V is TRBV29-1 and J is TRBJ2-1, with no clear D. Trimming cost V 4 bases and J 0 bases, with 7 bases left between them. Per the germline V gene, CDR1 is SQVTM and CDR2 is ANQGSEA. There are 13 residues in the CDR3. The DNA for the CDR3 is TGCAGCGTTGGGCAAGGCTCCTACAATGAGCAGTTCTTC. Translation gives CSVGQGSYNEQFF.

The V and J genes are TRBV30 and TRBJ1-6, with 8 bases fitting TRBD1. Germline values: CDR1 GTSNPN, CDR2 SVGIG (reference sequence). The CDR3 loop spans 15 amino acids. V shed 7 bases, J shed 10 bases, and the junction held 15 bases outside the gene matches. The CDR3: CASPTAGTGRSPLHF. In DNA form, the CDR3 reads TGTGCCTCGCCAACAGCCGGGACAGGTCGCTCACCCCTCCACTTT.

The chain is built from TRBV7-9 and TRBJ2-2; 9 bases agree with TRBD1. The CDR3 loop spans 12 amino acids. Germline-derived CDR1 and CDR2 are SEHNR and FQNEAQ (reference sequence). V lost 5 bases to trimming and J lost 14 bases; unmatched junction nucleotides: 6. CDR3 bases: TGTGCCAGCAGCCCCGGACAGGGGAAACTGTTTTTT. Amino acids: CASSPGQGKLFF.

The chain uses TRBV5-6 and TRBJ2-1; no definite D call. V lost 0 bases to trimming and J lost 15 bases, with 16 bases between them. Germline CDR1 reads SGHDT; CDR2 reads YYEEEE. This CDR3 comprises 13 residues. CDR3 bases: TGTGCCAGCAGCTTGGCCGGTAGCTCGAGGCTGTTCTTC. Its protein is CASSLAGSSRLFF.

This clone occurred a few times. J is TRBJ2-7 and V is TRBV23-1, with D possibly TRBD1 on 5 matching bases. TRBV23-1 is recorded as an ORF, its role being uncertain. There are 15 residues in the CDR3. Trimming removed 3 bases at V and 2 bases at J, with 14 bases between. The CDR3 here is CASSQNAQGTYEQYF. In nucleotides, the CDR3 is TGCGCCAGCAGTCAGAACGCGCAGGGAACCTACGAGCAGTACTTC.

The chain links TRBV27 to TRBJ2-1, with D perhaps TRBD2 (6 bases). V gave up 0 bases and J gave up 5 bases, with 14 bases separating them. Germline CDR1 and CDR2: MNHEY and SMNVEV (reference sequence). The length of the CDR3 is 16 residues. CDR3 in amino acids: CASSLSWLATNNEQFF. The DNA for the CDR3 is TGTGCCAGCAGTTTATCGTGGCTAGCGACAAACAATGAGCAGTTCTTC.

Remarks on this clone: This same CDR3 is encoded by further DNA sequences in the sample. The rearrangement links TRBV30 to TRBJ1-1; D uncertain. Germline CDR1 GTSNPN, CDR2 SVGIG (reference sequence). The CDR3 totals 12 residues. Trimming pared 0 bases from V and 0 bases from J, leaving 2 bases between. CDR3 protein: CAWSVMNTEAFF. The CDR3 bases are TGTGCCTGGAGTGTTATGAACACTGAAGCTTTCTTT.

This rearrangement joins TRBV2 to TRBJ1-4; D is unclear. Per germline, CDR1 SNHLY and CDR2 FYNNEI. This CDR3 has 13 residues. Deletions cut 4 bases from V and 8 bases from J, with 11 bases between. CDR3 sequence reads: CASSGGGVEKLFF. The CDR3 DNA reads TGTGCCAGCAGTGGAGGTGGGGTGGAAAAACTGTTTTTT.

A few counts support this clone. V gene TRBV23-1 combines with J gene TRBJ2-2; a weak D match, TRBD1 (5 bases). Being an ORF, TRBV23-1 has a function that is uncertain. V lost 11 bases and J 5 bases, leaving 12 bases between the germline ends. This CDR3 comprises 12 residues. The CDR3 bases are TGCGCCGGATCCAGGGATACCGGGGAGCTGTTTTTT. Encoded protein: CAGSRDTGELFF.

The gene calls are TRBV7-6 and TRBJ2-5; D not resolved. This CDR3 region has 13 residues. From germline, CDR1 is SGHVS and CDR2 FNYEAQ. V gave up 2 bases and J gave up 2 bases, with 6 bases separating them. The CDR3 loop is CASSLNAQETQYF. The CDR3 nucleotides read TGTGCCAGCAGCTTAAATGCTCAAGAGACCCAGTACTTC.

This chain links TRBV27 with TRBJ1-1, with TRBD1 identical over 12 bases. V lost 8 bases to trimming and J lost 3 bases; unmatched junction nucleotides: 13. Germline CDR1 MNHEY, CDR2 SMNVEV (reference sequence). The CDR3 covers 17 residues. The CDR3 loop is CASGTGGVFGGHTEAFF. CDR3 coding DNA: TGTGCCAGCGGGACAGGGGGCGTCTTTGGTGGCCACACTGAAGCTTTCTTT.

This clone was observed a handful of times. The chain carries TRBV29-1 and TRBJ1-1, with D hard to call. CDR1 is SQVTM and CDR2 is ANQGSEA in the germline V gene. With 4 bases removed from V and 5 bases from J, the gap between germline ends came to 26 bases. The CDR3 runs to 17 residues. Here the CDR3 reads CSVVRPGELPRRTEAFF. As DNA, the CDR3 is TGCAGCGTTGTGCGCCCCGGGGAACTTCCTAGAAGGACTGAAGCTTTCTTT.

The rearrangement joins TRBV5-7 to TRBJ2-3; 8 bases are shared with TRBD2. TRBV5-7 is an open reading frame, and its role is uncertain. With V trimmed by 0 bases and J by 3 bases, 6 bases remained unmatched. The CDR3 totals 16 residues. As DNA, the CDR3 is TGTGCCAGCAGCTTGGCCCTACTAGCGGAAACAGATACGCAGTATTTT. Translating it yields CASSLALLAETDTQYF.

The chain couples TRBV2 to TRBJ1-6, with D possibly being TRBD1 (6 bases). Trimming shortened V by 10 bases and J by 0 bases, and 16 bases separated the two germline ends. Germline V lookup: CDR1 SNHLY, CDR2 FYNNEI. The CDR3 consists of 16 residues. CDR3 sequence: CATQNRASSYNSPLHF. The CDR3 DNA is TGTGCCACCCAGAACAGGGCCAGCTCCTATAATTCACCCCTCCACTTT.

This clone was seen once. The chain couples TRBV10-3 to TRBJ1-1; D unclear. Looked up from germline, CDR1 is ENHRY and CDR2 is SYGVKD. The CDR3 spans 14 residues. The germline V and J ends were trimmed by 6 bases and 1 base, with 12 bases remaining between them. The CDR3 nucleotides are TGTGCCATCAGATCGGTCCTCCAGAACACTGAAGCTTTCTTT. It is translated as CAIRSVLQNTEAFF.

This clone has at least ten counts. The chain recombines TRBV5-1 with TRBJ2-3; 12 bases match TRBD2. CDR1 is SGHRS and CDR2 is YFSETQ in the germline V gene. With V trimmed by 5 bases and J by 2 bases, 9 bases remained unmatched. The CDR3 is 17 residues long. The CDR3 nucleotides read TGCGCCAGCAGGACTAGCGGGAGTACAAAACTCACAGATACGCAGTATTTT. Its protein product is CASRTSGSTKLTDTQYF.

The V and J genes are TRBV20-1 and TRBJ2-3, with D hard to call. CDR3 length: 11 residues. Germline assignment: CDR1 DFQATT and CDR2 SNEGSKA (reference sequence). The V and J ends lost 2 bases and 7 bases respectively, with 7 bases between them. The CDR3 is CSARSGNTQYF. The DNA of the CDR3 is TGCAGTGCTAGATCTGGCAATACGCAGTATTTT.

The J gene is TRBJ1-2, the V gene TRBV7-9, with D unresolved. V lost 1 base, J lost 6 bases, and 9 bases lay in between. CDR1 is SEHNR, CDR2 FQNEAQ, per germline (reference sequence). This CDR3 has 13 amino acids. The CDR3 loop reads CASSLVAGHGYTF. The CDR3 DNA reads as TGTGCCAGCAGCTTAGTTGCGGGTCATGGCTACACCTTC.

The rearrangement joins TRBV2 to TRBJ2-2, with D perhaps TRBD1 (5 bases). There are 15 residues in the CDR3. Per the germline V gene, CDR1 is SNHLY and CDR2 is FYNNEI. V dropped 6 bases and J dropped 1 base, with 12 bases sitting between them. CDR3 amino acids: CASSRQGLNTGELFF. The CDR3 DNA reads as TGTGCCAGCAGCAGGCAGGGCCTGAACACCGGGGAGCTGTTTTTT.

The chain has TRBV10-3 and TRBJ2-5, with unresolved D. There are 14 residues in the CDR3. Per germline, CDR1 ENHRY and CDR2 SYGVKD. V lost 0 bases to trimming and J lost 2 bases, with 7 bases between them. The CDR3 region is CAISESARQETQYF. DNA for the CDR3: TGTGCCATCAGTGAGTCAGCCAGGCAAGAGACCCAGTACTTC.